These T cell receptor beta chains were read from a single sample in a study of shared clonotypes between healthy human individuals. Clones were sequenced by immunoSEQ multiplex PCR, and TCRdb holds only the in-frame ones, with some missing. The table shows about 2 million clones, with roughly 95% occurring only once. Sequencing input: naive CD8+ T cells sorted from blood. The receptors originated from a man aged 18 to 35 in good health. Both conserved end residues are part of each CDR3. The order of the fields is clone size, V gene, CDR3 protein. The size of a clone is reported for some rows only, either as once, few or many, or as a class for expanded clones.

size: NA; V: TRBV19; CDR3: CASSMDRGLETQYF
size: NA; V: TRBV7-8; CDR3: CASSSAATIWETQYF
size: once; V: TRBV6-5; CDR3: CASSYGQGGEQYF
size: NA; V: TRBV9; CDR3: CASSLEREAYNEQFF
size: once; V: TRBV12-5; CDR3: CASGPGGNTEAFF
size: NA; V: TRBV4-3; CDR3: CASSQDTVDGEGDNEQFF
size: once; V: TRBV7-6; CDR3: CASSLGGFYEQYF
size: NA; V: TRBV12-5; CDR3: CASGWSQRGSDYGYTF
size: NA; V: TRBV5-6; CDR3: CASSFGSSADTQYF
size: NA; V: TRBV19; CDR3: CASSIARGDYEQYF
size: once; V: TRBV9; CDR3: CASSPLQDLRPFEQYF
size: NA; V: TRBV28; CDR3: CASSPRTVLGNQPQHF
size: NA; V: TRBV5-1; CDR3: CASSYGTMETQYF
size: NA; V: TRBV5-1; CDR3: CATQSAPGLGETQYF
size: NA; V: TRBV6-5; CDR3: CASSYSGSSYNSPLHF
size: NA; V: TRBV5-1; CDR3: CASSFLLSVKAGSVTDTQYF
size: NA; V: TRBV30; CDR3: CAWSGTETIFNDQPQHF
size: NA; V: TRBV6-1; CDR3: CASSEHRFRTTNEKLFF
size: NA; V: TRBV5-6; CDR3: CASSEWTSGTDTQYF
size: few; V: TRBV2; CDR3: CASPPASGLYEQYF
size: once; V: TRBV7-9; CDR3: CASRLRDTAPLHF
size: NA; V: TRBV7-9; CDR3: CASSLALGTGNFEQFF
size: NA; V: TRBV28; CDR3: CATRGGDTQYF
size: NA; V: TRBV4-1; CDR3: CASSPPGRTDTQYF
size: NA; V: TRBV27; CDR3: CASSYFRGPSGELFF
size: NA; V: TRBV27; CDR3: CASPYGDFSIQYF
size: NA; V: TRBV27; CDR3: CASSFSGAANEQYF
size: NA; V: TRBV5-6; CDR3: CASSFLDREQFF
size: NA; V: TRBV5-1; CDR3: CASSLTGQVNTEAFF
size: once; V: TRBV7-9; CDR3: CASSSGTSGRSHEQFF
size: NA; V: TRBV19; CDR3: CASSAGPPTEQYF
size: NA; V: TRBV7-3; CDR3: CASSQTGSYNEQFF
size: NA; V: TRBV6-5; CDR3: CASSYGQGSTEAFF
size: NA; V: TRBV2; CDR3: CATSSGQSSYNEQFF
size: NA; V: TRBV9; CDR3: CASSVGPSFSYEQYF
size: NA; V: TRBV19; CDR3: CASIGEITNYGYTF
size: NA; V: TRBV6-1; CDR3: CASSELDGLEGETQYF
size: NA; V: TRBV4-1; CDR3: CASSQIPGPYTEAFF
size: NA; V: TRBV9; CDR3: CASSVMGAGEAFF
size: once; V: TRBV11-2; CDR3: CASSFGSGPQYF
size: many; V: TRBV10-3; CDR3: CAITQGLLNTEAFF
size: NA; V: TRBV12-2; CDR3: CASRLAGTLDRGVENYGYTF
size: NA; V: TRBV4-1; CDR3: CASSLGGGSDTQYF
size: NA; V: TRBV7-9; CDR3: CASSGGTVNTEAFF
size: NA; V: TRBV7-9; CDR3: CASSLATGDSGNTIYF
size: NA; V: TRBV5-6; CDR3: CASSEGVNTEAFF
size: NA; V: TRBV4-1; CDR3: CASSHKQGANYGYTF
size: NA; V: TRBV7-9; CDR3: CASSLTDEYGYTF
size: NA; V: TRBV5-5; CDR3: CASSLSKGTRIYEQYF
size: NA; V: TRBV11-2; CDR3: CASSFGRLDSSYNEQFF
size: NA; V: TRBV29-1; CDR3: CSVDVWGPGTEAFF
size: NA; V: TRBV5-6; CDR3: CASSLGQGYTEAFF
size: NA; V: TRBV27; CDR3: CASSSGGGGGGDTQYF
size: once; V: TRBV9; CDR3: CASSVEGRPTDTQYF
size: NA; V: TRBV9; CDR3: CASSVTGQGDGELFF
size: once; V: TRBV28; CDR3: CASTPLNQPQHF
size: NA; V: TRBV2; CDR3: CASSEPEGRGYTF
size: NA; V: TRBV19; CDR3: CASTRDGDGILPQHF
size: NA; V: TRBV10-1; CDR3: CASSLFGPLDEQYF
size: NA; V: TRBV5-1; CDR3: CASSPLWDWNTGELFF